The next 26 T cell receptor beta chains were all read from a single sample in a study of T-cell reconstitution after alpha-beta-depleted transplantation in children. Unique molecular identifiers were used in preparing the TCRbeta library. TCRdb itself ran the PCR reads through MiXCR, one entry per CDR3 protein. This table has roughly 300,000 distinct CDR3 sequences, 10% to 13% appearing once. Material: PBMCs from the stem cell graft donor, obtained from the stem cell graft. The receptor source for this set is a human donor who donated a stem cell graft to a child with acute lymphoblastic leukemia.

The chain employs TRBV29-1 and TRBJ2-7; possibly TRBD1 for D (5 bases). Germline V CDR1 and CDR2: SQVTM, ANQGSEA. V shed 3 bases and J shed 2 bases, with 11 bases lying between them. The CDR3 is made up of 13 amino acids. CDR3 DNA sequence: TGCAGCGTTGAGGTGACAGCCGCCTACGAGCAGTACTTC. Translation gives CSVEVTAAYEQYF.

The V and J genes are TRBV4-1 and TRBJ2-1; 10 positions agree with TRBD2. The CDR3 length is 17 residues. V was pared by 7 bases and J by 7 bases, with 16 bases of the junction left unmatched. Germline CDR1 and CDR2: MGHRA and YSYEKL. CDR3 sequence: CASTREPSGSLRNEQFF. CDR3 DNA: TGCGCCAGCACCCGGGAACCTAGCGGGAGTCTGAGGAATGAGCAGTTCTTC.

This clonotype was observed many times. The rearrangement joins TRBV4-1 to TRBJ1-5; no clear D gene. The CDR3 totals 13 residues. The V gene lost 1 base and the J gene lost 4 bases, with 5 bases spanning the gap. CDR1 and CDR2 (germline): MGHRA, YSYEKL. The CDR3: CASSQVQNQPQHF. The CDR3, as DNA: TGCGCCAGCAGCCAAGTGCAGAATCAGCCCCAGCATTTT.

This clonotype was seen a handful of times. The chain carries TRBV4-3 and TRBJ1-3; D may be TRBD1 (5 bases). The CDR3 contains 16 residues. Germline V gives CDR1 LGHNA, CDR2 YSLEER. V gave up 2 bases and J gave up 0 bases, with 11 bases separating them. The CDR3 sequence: CASSQWRGDSGNTIYF. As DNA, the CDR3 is TGCGCCAGCAGCCAATGGCGAGGGGACTCTGGAAACACCATATATTTT.

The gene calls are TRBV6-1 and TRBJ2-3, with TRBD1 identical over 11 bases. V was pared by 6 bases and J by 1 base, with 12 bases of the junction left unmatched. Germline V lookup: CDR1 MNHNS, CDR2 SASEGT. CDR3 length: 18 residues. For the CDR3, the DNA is TGTGCCAGCAGCCCGGACAGGGGGCAACCCCGCGGCACAGATACGCAGTATTTT. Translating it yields CASSPDRGQPRGTDTQYF.

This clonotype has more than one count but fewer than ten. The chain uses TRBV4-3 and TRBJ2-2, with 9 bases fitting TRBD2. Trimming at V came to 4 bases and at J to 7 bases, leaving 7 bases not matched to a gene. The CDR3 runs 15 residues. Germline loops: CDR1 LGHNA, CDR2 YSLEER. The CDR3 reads CASSRSGGIGGELFF. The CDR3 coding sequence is TGCGCCAGCAGCCGTAGCGGGGGAATAGGCGGGGAGCTGTTTTTT.

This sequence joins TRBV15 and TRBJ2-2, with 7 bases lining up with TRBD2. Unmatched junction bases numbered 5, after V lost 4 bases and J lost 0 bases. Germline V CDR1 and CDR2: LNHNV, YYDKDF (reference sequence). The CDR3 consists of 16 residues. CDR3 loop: CATSTRDYTNTGELFF. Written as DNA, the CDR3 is TGTGCCACCAGCACTCGGGACTATACGAACACCGGGGAGCTGTTTTTT.

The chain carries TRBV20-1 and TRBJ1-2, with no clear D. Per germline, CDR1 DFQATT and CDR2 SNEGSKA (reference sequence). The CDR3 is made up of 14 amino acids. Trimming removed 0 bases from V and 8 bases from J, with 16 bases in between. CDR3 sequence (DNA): TGCAGTGCTAGAGATACGAGTACAGTAGGAGGCTACACCTTC. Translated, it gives CSARDTSTVGGYTF.

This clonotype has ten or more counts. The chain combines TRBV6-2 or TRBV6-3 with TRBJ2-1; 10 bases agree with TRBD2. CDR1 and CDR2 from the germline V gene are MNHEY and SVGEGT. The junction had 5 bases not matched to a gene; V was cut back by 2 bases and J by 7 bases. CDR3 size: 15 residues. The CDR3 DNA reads TGTGCCAGCAGTTACCCGAGCGGGAGGGCAAATGAGCAGTTCTTC. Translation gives CASSYPSGRANEQFF.

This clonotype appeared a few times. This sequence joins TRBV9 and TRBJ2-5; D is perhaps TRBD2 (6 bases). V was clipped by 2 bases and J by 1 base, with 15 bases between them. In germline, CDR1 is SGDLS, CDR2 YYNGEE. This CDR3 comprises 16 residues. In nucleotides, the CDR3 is TGTGCCAGCAGCGTGGGGGGAGGTGTGTCCCAAGAGACCCAGTACTTC. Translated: CASSVGGGVSQETQYF.

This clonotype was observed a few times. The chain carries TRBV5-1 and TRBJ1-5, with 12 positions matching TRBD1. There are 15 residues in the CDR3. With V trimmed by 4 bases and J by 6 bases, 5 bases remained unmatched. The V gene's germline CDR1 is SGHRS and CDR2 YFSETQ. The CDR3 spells CASSKGQGAGQPQHF. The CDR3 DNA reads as TGCGCCAGCAGCAAGGGACAGGGGGCAGGTCAGCCCCAGCATTTT.

CDR3 loop: CASSLGVTLNTEAFF. The CDR3 DNA is TGTGCCAGCAGTTTAGGGGTCACCCTGAACACTGAAGCTTTCTTT. The V gene is TRBV28, the J gene TRBJ1-1; no firm D call. The ends were cut back, 2 bases at V and 0 bases at J, with 10 bases in the middle. Germline CDR1 reads MDHEN; CDR2 reads SYDVKM. The CDR3 is made up of 15 amino acids.

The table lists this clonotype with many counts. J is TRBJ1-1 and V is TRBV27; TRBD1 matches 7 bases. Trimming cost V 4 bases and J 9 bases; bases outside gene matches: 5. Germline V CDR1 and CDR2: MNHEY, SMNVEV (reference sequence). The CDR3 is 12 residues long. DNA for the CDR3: TGTGCCAGCAGTTGGCCGGGACAGCAAGCTTTCTTT. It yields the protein CASSWPGQQAFF.

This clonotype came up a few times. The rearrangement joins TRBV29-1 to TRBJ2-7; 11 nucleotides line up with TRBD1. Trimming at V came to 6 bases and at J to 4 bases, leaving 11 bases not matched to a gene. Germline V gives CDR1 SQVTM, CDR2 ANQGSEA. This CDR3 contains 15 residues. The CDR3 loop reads CSVYRGQGARYEQYF. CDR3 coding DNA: TGCAGCGTCTACCGAGGACAGGGGGCAAGGTACGAGCAGTACTTC.

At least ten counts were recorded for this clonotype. In nucleotides, the CDR3 is TGTGCCAGCAGTTTTCGAGGCTCCTACGAGCAGTACTTC. Its translation is CASSFRGSYEQYF. The chain has TRBV27 and TRBJ2-7; D not resolved. Germline assignment: CDR1 MNHEY and CDR2 SMNVEV (reference sequence). Trimming took off 3 bases at V and 0 bases at J, with 6 bases between the two ends. The CDR3 runs 13 residues.

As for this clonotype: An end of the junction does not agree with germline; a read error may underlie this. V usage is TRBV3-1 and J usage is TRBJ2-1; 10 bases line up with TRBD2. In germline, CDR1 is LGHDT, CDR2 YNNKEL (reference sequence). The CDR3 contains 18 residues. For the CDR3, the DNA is TGTACCAGCTGTTTCGGGACTAGCGCTCCGAGTTTGTACAATGAGCAGTTCTTC. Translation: CTSCFGTSAPSLYNEQFF.

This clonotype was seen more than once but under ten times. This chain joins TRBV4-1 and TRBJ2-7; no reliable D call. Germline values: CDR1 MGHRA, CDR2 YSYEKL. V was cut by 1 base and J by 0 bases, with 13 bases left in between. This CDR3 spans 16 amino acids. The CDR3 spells CASSQVITVTSYEQYF. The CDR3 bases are TGCGCCAGCAGCCAAGTAATCACGGTTACCTCCTACGAGCAGTACTTC.

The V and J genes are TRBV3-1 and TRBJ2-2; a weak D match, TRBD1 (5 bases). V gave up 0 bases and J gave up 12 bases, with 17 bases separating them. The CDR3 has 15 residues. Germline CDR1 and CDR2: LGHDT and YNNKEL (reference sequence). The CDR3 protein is CASSQEYYRRQKLFF. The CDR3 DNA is TGTGCCAGCAGCCAAGAATACTATCGGAGACAGAAGCTGTTTTTT.

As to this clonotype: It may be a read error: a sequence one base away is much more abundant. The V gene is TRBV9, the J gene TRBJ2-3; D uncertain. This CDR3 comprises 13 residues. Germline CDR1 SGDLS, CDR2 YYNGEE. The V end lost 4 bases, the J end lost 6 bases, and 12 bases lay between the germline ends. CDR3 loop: CASSPQASDTQYF. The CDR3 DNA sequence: TGTGCCAGCAGCCCGCAAGCCTCCGATACGCAGTATTTT. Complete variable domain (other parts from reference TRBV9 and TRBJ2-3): DSGVTQTPKHLITATGQRVTLRCSPRSGDLSVYWYQQSLDQGLQFLIQYYNGEERAKGNILERFSAQQFPDLHSELNLSSLELGDSALYFCASSPQASDTQYFGPGTRLTVL.

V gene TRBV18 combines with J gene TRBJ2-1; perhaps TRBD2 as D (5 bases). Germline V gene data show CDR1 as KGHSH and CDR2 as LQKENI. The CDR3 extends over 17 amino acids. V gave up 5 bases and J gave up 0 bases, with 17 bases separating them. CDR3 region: CASSDEASTYSYNEQFF. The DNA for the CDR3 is TGTGCCAGCTCAGACGAGGCTAGCACCTACTCCTACAATGAGCAGTTCTTC. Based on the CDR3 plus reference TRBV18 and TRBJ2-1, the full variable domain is NAGVMQNPRHLVRRRGQEARLRCSPMKGHSHVYWYRQLPEEGLKFMVYLQKENIIDESGMPKERFSAEFPKEGPSILRIQQVVRGDSAAYFCASSDEASTYSYNEQFFGPGTRLTVL.

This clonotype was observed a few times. The CDR3 coding sequence is TGCAGCGTTGTCTCCCGGGACAGCCCCTACGAGCAGTACTTC. Amino acid sequence: CSVVSRDSPYEQYF. This chain uses TRBV29-1 with TRBJ2-7; 7 nucleotides line up with TRBD1. Trimming at V came to 4 bases and at J to 2 bases, leaving 8 bases not matched to a gene. The CDR3 consists of 14 residues. Looked up from germline, CDR1 is SQVTM and CDR2 is ANQGSEA.

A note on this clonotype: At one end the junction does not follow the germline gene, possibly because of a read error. The CDR3 is CSSSYGRTSGRSYNEQFF. The CDR3 DNA follows: TGTTCCAGCAGTTACGGTAGGACTAGCGGTCGGTCCTACAATGAGCAGTTCTTC. The chain couples TRBV6-2 or TRBV6-3 to TRBJ2-1; 10 bases match TRBD2. Germline values: CDR1 MNHEY, CDR2 SVGEGT. The CDR3 totals 18 residues.

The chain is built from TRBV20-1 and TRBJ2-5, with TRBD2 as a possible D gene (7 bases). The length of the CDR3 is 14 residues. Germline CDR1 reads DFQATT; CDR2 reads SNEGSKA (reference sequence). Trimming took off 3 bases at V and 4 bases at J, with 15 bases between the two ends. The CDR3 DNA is TGCAGTGCTAGGTTGACGGGGGGCGGAGAGACCCAGTACTTC. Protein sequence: CSARLTGGGETQYF.

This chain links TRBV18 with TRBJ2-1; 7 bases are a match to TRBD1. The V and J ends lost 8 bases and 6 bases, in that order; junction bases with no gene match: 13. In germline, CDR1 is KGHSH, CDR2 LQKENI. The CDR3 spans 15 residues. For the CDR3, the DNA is TGTGCCAGCGCGAAGGGACAGACATGGCGCAATGAGCAGTTCTTC. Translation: CASAKGQTWRNEQFF.

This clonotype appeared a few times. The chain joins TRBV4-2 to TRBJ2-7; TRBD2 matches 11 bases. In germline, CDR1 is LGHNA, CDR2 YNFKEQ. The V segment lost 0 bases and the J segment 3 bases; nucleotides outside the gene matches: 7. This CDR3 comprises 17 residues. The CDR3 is CASSQELIAGGVYEQYF. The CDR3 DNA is TGTGCCAGCAGCCAAGAGTTAATAGCGGGAGGGGTCTACGAGCAGTACTTC.

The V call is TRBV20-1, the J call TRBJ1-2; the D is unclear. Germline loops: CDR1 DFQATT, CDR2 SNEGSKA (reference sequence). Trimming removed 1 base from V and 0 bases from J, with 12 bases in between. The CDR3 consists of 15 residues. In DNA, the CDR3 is TGCAGTGCTAGAGTGCGAGCGGGATCTAACTATGGCTACACCTTC. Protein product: CSARVRAGSNYGYTF.